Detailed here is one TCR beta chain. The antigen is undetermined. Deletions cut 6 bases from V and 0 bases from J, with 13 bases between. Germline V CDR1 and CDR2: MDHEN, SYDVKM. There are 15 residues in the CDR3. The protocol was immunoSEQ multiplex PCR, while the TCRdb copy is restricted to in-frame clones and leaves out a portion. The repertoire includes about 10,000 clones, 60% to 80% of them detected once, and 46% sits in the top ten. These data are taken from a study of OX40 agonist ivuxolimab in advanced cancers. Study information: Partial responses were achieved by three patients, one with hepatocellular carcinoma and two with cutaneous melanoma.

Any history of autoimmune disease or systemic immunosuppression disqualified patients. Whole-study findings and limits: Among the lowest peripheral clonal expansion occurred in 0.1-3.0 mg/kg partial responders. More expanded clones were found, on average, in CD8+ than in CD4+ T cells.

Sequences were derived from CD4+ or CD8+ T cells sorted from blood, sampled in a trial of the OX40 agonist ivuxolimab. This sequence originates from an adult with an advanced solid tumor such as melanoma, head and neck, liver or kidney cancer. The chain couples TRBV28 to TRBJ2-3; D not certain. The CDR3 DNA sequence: TGTGCCAGCAGCTTGGTCCGGCTGAGCACAGATACGCAGTATTTT. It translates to CASSLVRLSTDTQYF.